Presented here are 17 T cell receptor beta chains from one specimen sequenced in a study of tissue T cells after allogeneic stem cell transplantation. Only in-frame clones appear in the TCRdb table, and some are missing; sequencing was by immunoSEQ multiplex PCR. The sample holds several hundred clones; approximately 73% are singletons and the top ten take about 7.2%. The sequencing sample was made of liver tissue. These receptors were obtained from a female BALB/c mouse in good health. Mouse MHC haplotype: H2-d.

Note on this clone: Mouse gene names and germline throughout. The read ends 1 residue early relative to the CDR3; the germline J gene fills the gap. This chain links TRBV13-2 with TRBJ2-3, with 9 bases identical to TRBD1. V lost 1 base and J lost 1; bases outside the gene matches: 1. Germline CDR1 NNHNN, CDR2 SYGAGS (reference sequence). The CDR3 is made up of 15 amino acids. CDR3 DNA (partial): TGTGCCAGCGGTGATTGGGACAGGGGTGCAGAAACGCTGTAT. It encodes CASGDWDRGAETLY. In full, the CDR3 is CASGDWDRGAETLYF.

About this clone: Gene and germline names: mouse. The read ends 1 residue shy of where the CDR3 ends; the end is completed using the germline J gene. This chain uses TRBV5 with TRBJ2-4; 7 nucleotides match TRBD2. In germline, CDR1 is LGHNA, CDR2 YNLKQL (reference sequence). The CDR3 sequence is 14 residues long. After removal of 4 bases from V and 2 bases from J, the junction contained 3 bases not matched to a gene. CDR3 loop: CASSLLGDQNTLYF. The CDR3 DNA, read in part, is TGTGCCAGCAGCCTTCTGGGGGATCAAAACACCTTGTAC.

To note about this clone: Germline and genes here are mouse. The CDR3 is CASGDAQTNTEVFF. The covered CDR3 bases are TGTGCCAGCGGTGATGCACAGACAAACACAGAAGTCTTC. The chain recombines TRBV13-2 with TRBJ1-1, with no clear D. The CDR3 end lies 1 residue beyond the end of the read and is filled in from the germline J gene. With 0 bases removed from V and 0 bases from J, the gap between germline ends came to 6 bases. There are 14 residues in the CDR3. Germline lookup yields CDR1 NNHNN and CDR2 SYGAGS (reference sequence).

In its sample, this clone was seen once. Gene labels here are mouse ones. Sequencing ends 1 residue short of the CDR3 end; the germline J gene provides the rest. The gene calls are TRBV13-2 and TRBJ2-3; D ambiguous. CDR3 length: 14 amino acids. V lost 2 bases and J lost 0, with 7 bases in between. Germline lookup yields CDR1 NNHNN and CDR2 SYGAGS (reference sequence). The CDR3 spells CASGEDISAETLYF. Incomplete CDR3 DNA: TGTGCCAGCGGTGAAGACATTAGTGCAGAAACGCTGTAT.

The table lists this clone with a count of one. Germline and genes here are mouse. With the read ending 1 residue before the CDR3 end, the germline J gene is used to fill in that end. The chain is built from TRBV31 and TRBJ1-4; D possibly corresponds to TRBD1 (5 bases). This CDR3 has 14 residues. Germline CDR1 GKSSPN, CDR2 SITVG. V lost 0 bases to trimming and J lost 1 base, with 6 bases between them. CDR3 region: CAWSLQGSNERLFF. The part of the CDR3 DNA that was read is TGTGCCTGGAGTCTTCAGGGTTCCAACGAAAGATTATTT.

About this clone itself: Gene labels here are mouse ones. The read terminates 1 residue before the CDR3 end, so the remaining end is supplied by the germline J gene. The rearrangement uses TRBV20 and TRBJ1-3; 9 bases align to TRBD1. CDR1 and CDR2 (germline): GFQATS, STVNSAI. Germline trimming cut 0 bases from V and 0 bases from J; bases unmatched to any gene: 6. CDR3 length equals 17 residues. The covered CDR3 bases are TGTGGTGCTAGGGAGGGGACAGGGAGACTTTCTGGAAATACGCTCTAT. Protein: CGAREGTGRLSGNTLY. The CDR3 in its entirety is CGAREGTGRLSGNTLYF.

As for this clone: Germline and genes here are mouse. The CDR3 goes on 1 residue after the read ends, and that part is filled in from the germline J gene. V and J are TRBV1 and TRBJ2-7; D gene unclear. CDR1 and CDR2 (germline): NSQYPW, LRSPGD (reference sequence). This CDR3 contains 11 residues. Trimming left V 0 bases short and J 7 bases short, with 4 bases between. Partial CDR3 DNA: TGCACCTGCAGTGCAGACCCCGAACAGTAC. It is translated as CTCSADPEQY. The CDR3 as a whole reads CTCSADPEQYF. Complete variable domain (other parts from reference TRBV1 and TRBJ2-7): VTLLEQNPRWRLVPRGQAVNLRCILKNSQYPWMSWYQQDLQKQLQWLFTLRSPGDKEVKSLPGADYLATRVTDTELRLQVANMSQGRTLYCTCSADPEQYFGPGTRLTVL.

In this sample, this clone turned up a few times. Each gene name is a mouse one. CDR3 bases read: TGCACCTGCAGTGCAGATACCATCAACGAAAGATTATTT. This sequence encodes CTCSADTINERLF. The full CDR3 protein reads CTCSADTINERLFF. The chain recombines TRBV1 with TRBJ1-4, with D hard to call. Sequencing ends 1 residue short of the CDR3 end; the germline J gene provides the rest. CDR1 NSQYPW and CDR2 LRSPGD come from the germline V gene (reference sequence). The CDR3 covers 14 residues. Trimming took off 0 bases at V and 4 bases at J, with 6 bases between the two ends.

As to this clone: The germline and genes are mouse ones. Sequencing ends 1 residue short of the CDR3 end; the germline J gene provides the rest. The genes are TRBV29 and TRBJ2-3; D possibly corresponds to TRBD1 (6 bases). The CDR3 extends over 13 amino acids. V was pared by 4 bases and J by 3 bases, with 8 bases between. CDR1 is MSHET, CDR2 SYDVDS, per germline. CDR3 DNA (partial): TGTGCTAGCAGTTCGGACAGAGCAGAAACGCTGTAT. It encodes CASSSDRAETLY. The whole CDR3 sequence is CASSSDRAETLYF.

This clone has only a few counts. Gene and germline names: mouse. Sequencing ends 1 residue short of the CDR3 end; the germline J gene provides the rest. The V gene is TRBV29, the J gene TRBJ1-2, with TRBD1 matching 9 bases. The CDR3 spans 13 residues. The germline CDR1 and CDR2 sequences are MSHET and SYDVDS. The V and J ends lost 5 bases and 2 bases, in that order; junction bases with no gene match: 0. CDR3 DNA (partial): TGTGCTAGCAGTACAGGGGGCAACTCCGACTACACC. Translated, it gives CASSTGGNSDYT. The full CDR3 sequence reads CASSTGGNSDYTF.

In regard to this clone: Gene names and germline match the mouse. The read ends 1 residue shy of where the CDR3 ends; the end is completed using the germline J gene. This chain connects TRBV13-2 to TRBJ1-1; 9 bases match TRBD1. The germline CDR1 and CDR2 sequences are NNHNN and SYGAGS (reference sequence). CDR3 length: 15 amino acids. The V gene end was trimmed by 2 bases and the J gene end by 1 base; junction bases not matched to a gene: 3. CDR3 protein: CASGDRDRANTEVFF. The DNA read from the CDR3 is TGTGCCAGCGGTGACCGGGACAGGGCGAACACAGAAGTCTTC.

This clone appeared a few times. Gene names denote mouse genes. The read stops 1 residue short of the end of the CDR3; the missing end is completed from the germline J gene. The chain links TRBV13-1 to TRBJ2-7; 8 bases fit TRBD1. This CDR3 has 15 amino acids. CDR1 is NSHNY, CDR2 SYGAGN, per germline. V lost 0 bases, J lost 6 bases, and 8 bases stayed unmatched. CDR3 in amino acids: CASSDAGQEDGEQYF. The part of the CDR3 DNA that was read is TGTGCCAGCAGTGATGCGGGACAGGAAGATGGTGAACAGTAC.

A remark on this clone: Germline and genes here are mouse. The CDR3 extends 1 residue past the end of the read, so its final part is completed from the germline J gene. This sequence joins TRBV13-2 and TRBJ2-4; D remains ambiguous. V was trimmed by 1 base and J by 0 bases, leaving 6 bases between them. The CDR3 contains 14 residues. The V gene's germline CDR1 is NNHNN and CDR2 SYGAGS (reference sequence). The CDR3 here is CASGDPASQNTLYF. The covered CDR3 bases are TGTGCCAGCGGTGATCCAGCTAGTCAAAACACCTTGTAC.

Points on this clone: The gene symbols are mouse symbols. The read comes to an end 1 residue before the CDR3 does, leaving the germline J gene to fill in the end. The genes are TRBV2 and TRBJ2-3, with TRBD1 as a possible D gene (6 bases). The CDR3 is made up of 16 amino acids. With 0 bases removed from V and 0 bases from J, the gap between germline ends came to 10 bases. Germline CDR1 is LGHNA and CDR2 is YSYQKL. The CDR3 bases that were read are TGTGCCAGCAGCCAAGAGGGGACACCTAGTGCAGAAACGCTGTAT. This gives the protein CASSQEGTPSAETLY. The full-length CDR3 reads as CASSQEGTPSAETLYF.

Of note for this clone: Germline and genes: mouse. With the read ending 1 residue before the CDR3 end, the germline J gene is used to fill in that end. V and J are TRBV13-1 and TRBJ2-5; possibly TRBD1 for D (5 bases). The V gene lost 4 bases and the J gene lost 6 bases, with 15 bases spanning the gap. The CDR3 extends over 14 amino acids. From germline, CDR1 is NSHNY and CDR2 SYGAGN. The CDR3 here is CASSPSGGEDTQYF. The CDR3 DNA, read in part, is TGTGCCAGCAGTCCCTCGGGAGGGGAGGACACCCAGTAC.

This clone has just a few counts. Gene and germline names: mouse. The CDR3 is cut off 1 residue early in the read; its end comes from the germline J gene. V gene TRBV13-1 combines with J gene TRBJ2-7, with 7 bases fitting TRBD1. Trimming at V came to 2 bases and at J to 2 bases, leaving 4 bases not matched to a gene. Germline assignment: CDR1 NSHNY and CDR2 SYGAGN. The CDR3 runs to 14 residues. The CDR3 bases that were read are TGTGCCAGCAGTGAGAGACAGGGAACCTATGAACAGTAC. Its translation: CASSERQGTYEQY. The full CDR3 is CASSERQGTYEQYF.

This clone appeared a few times. Mouse gene names and germline throughout. The observed sequence ends 1 residue before the CDR3 terminus, with the missing tail filled in from the germline J gene. The J gene is TRBJ2-7, the V gene TRBV13-2, with TRBD2 as a possible D gene (6 bases). The CDR3 covers 12 residues. Between the trimmed V and J ends, which lost 5 bases and 7 bases, there was a span of 13 bases. Per the germline V gene, CDR1 is NNHNN and CDR2 is SYGAGS (reference sequence). The CDR3 sequence: CASGSGGWEQYF. The CDR3 bases that were read are TGTGCCAGCGGGAGCGGGGGGTGGGAACAGTAC.